The 10 T cell receptor beta chains below all came from one sample that was sequenced in a study of cytomegalovirus exposure and HLA in healthy donors. The primer mix had 60 Vbeta and 13 Jbeta primers. Data came from immunoSEQ multiplex PCR; TCRdb stores just in-frame clones and leaves some out. The sample consists of about 100,000 clones, about three quarters of them appearing once. The source material was PBMCs. The source is a woman aged 18-30 years in good health and CMV-seropositive.

The CDR3 sequence: CASSEDGWREETQYF. The DNA of the CDR3 is TGTGCCAGCAGTGAGGATGGGTGGAGGGAAGAGACCCAGTACTTC. The gene calls are TRBV6-1 and TRBJ2-5; D is possibly TRBD2 (6 bases). V lost 3 bases to trimming and J lost 3 bases, with 14 bases between them. The CDR3 extends over 15 amino acids. Germline values: CDR1 MNHNS, CDR2 SASEGT.

The genes are TRBV4-2 and TRBJ2-5; TRBD2 matches at 11 bases. CDR1 and CDR2 (germline): LGHNA, YNFKEQ. V lost 1 base and J lost 5; bases outside the gene matches: 15. The CDR3 has 19 amino acids. In DNA form, the CDR3 reads TGTGCCAGCAGCCAAGGGCGGGGAGCGATAGCGGGAGGGATGGAGACCCAGTACTTC. Its translation: CASSQGRGAIAGGMETQYF.

The chain couples TRBV28 to TRBJ1-2; D remains ambiguous. This CDR3 has 13 residues. V was cut by 3 bases and J by 0 bases, with 5 bases left in between. Germline-derived CDR1 and CDR2 are MDHEN and SYDVKM. The CDR3 bases are TGTGCCAGCAGTTTCTCGGCTAACTATGGCTACACCTTC. This gives the protein CASSFSANYGYTF.

V usage is TRBV29-1 and J usage is TRBJ2-7; TRBD1 might be the D (6 bases). Germline CDR1 reads SQVTM; CDR2 reads ANQGSEA. Between the trimmed V and J ends, which lost 3 bases and 8 bases, there was a span of 8 bases. This CDR3 comprises 10 residues. DNA of the CDR3: TGCAGCGTTGAGCAGGGGAAGCAGTACTTC. Amino acids: CSVEQGKQYF.

This clone was picked up one time. This chain connects TRBV7-9 to TRBJ1-5; no reliable D call. This CDR3 spans 15 amino acids. Germline V CDR1 and CDR2: SEHNR, FQNEAQ (reference sequence). Trimming stripped 0 bases from V and 2 bases from J, with 8 bases between. Here the CDR3 DNA reads TGTGCCAGCAGCTTAGCCGAGGCAGGCAATCAGCCCCAGCATTTT. Residues: CASSLAEAGNQPQHF.

The chain employs TRBV30 and TRBJ2-4; 8 bases map to TRBD2. The CDR3 totals 14 residues. J gave up 4 bases and V 0 bases, and 2 bases lay outside the gene matches. Germline lookup yields CDR1 GTSNPN and CDR2 SVGIG (reference sequence). Here the CDR3 reads CAWSVSGSKNIQYF. The DNA for the CDR3 is TGTGCCTGGAGTGTGAGCGGGAGTAAAAACATTCAGTACTTC. Full variable domain (remainder filled in from reference TRBV30 and TRBJ2-4): SQTIHQWPATLVQPVGSPLSLECTVEGTSNPNLYWYRQAAGRGLQLLFYSVGIGQISSEVPQNLSASRPQDRQFILSSKKLLLSDSGFYLCAWSVSGSKNIQYFGAGTRLSVL.

V is TRBV2 and J is TRBJ1-2, with D possibly being TRBD1 (5 bases). The V and J ends lost 4 bases and 4 bases respectively, with 10 bases between them. Germline V gene lookup returns CDR1 SNHLY and CDR2 FYNNEI. This CDR3 spans 13 amino acids. CDR3 bases: TGTGCCAGCAGTGGAGGGGAGGGCTATGGCTACACCTTC. Residues: CASSGGEGYGYTF.

This chain uses TRBV7-3 with TRBJ1-1; D may be TRBD1 (6 bases). Looked up from germline, CDR1 is SGHTA and CDR2 is FQGTGA. The CDR3 totals 14 residues. Trimming stripped 5 bases from V and 0 bases from J, with 10 bases between. CDR3 sequence (DNA): TGTGCCAGCAGCCCCGGGACATTGAACACTGAAGCTTTCTTT. It translates to CASSPGTLNTEAFF.

This chain joins TRBV5-4 and TRBJ1-6; D is unresolved. CDR3 length: 15 residues. Looked up from germline, CDR1 is SGHNT and CDR2 is YYREEE (reference sequence). Trimming pared 3 bases from V and 7 bases from J, leaving 14 bases between. Here the CDR3 reads CASSSSPGTNSPLHF. The CDR3 DNA reads as TGTGCCAGCAGCTCGTCTCCAGGAACAAATTCACCCCTCCACTTT.

The V gene is TRBV5-1, the J gene TRBJ2-7, with D maybe TRBD2 (6 bases). V lost 9 bases to trimming and J lost 6 bases, with 16 bases between them. Germline values: CDR1 SGHRS, CDR2 YFSETQ. The CDR3 consists of 12 residues. The CDR3 coding sequence is TGCGCCACTAGGGGAATCGGGAGCGAGCAGTACTTC. Its translation is CATRGIGSEQYF.